This paragraph covers one TCR beta chain sequence. The data were obtained in a study of cytomegalovirus exposure and HLA in healthy donors. Germline CDR1 and CDR2: SQVTM and ANQGSEA. Deletions cut 7 bases from V and 2 bases from J, with 9 bases between. CDR3 length: 13 amino acids. PCR primers comprised 60 Vbeta and 13 Jbeta primers. Per the study methods: Some 10 million shared chains were among the about 80 million unique TCR beta chains that a later analysis counted. Profiled with immunoSEQ multiplex PCR; TCRdb holds only in-frame clones, not every one. V and J calls and clone size are as listed in that table; D and trimming were resolved from the DNA. The table lists under 200,000 clones, over 75% of them singletons.

V is TRBV29-1 and J is TRBJ2-6; D is ambiguous. The sequenced sample consisted of PBMCs. This receptor was identified in a man aged 40-55 years in good health and CMV-seronegative. The CDR3, as DNA: TGCAGCGCCGAAACACCTGGGGCCAACGTCCTGACTTTC. This gives the protein CSAETPGANVLTF.